This T cell receptor beta chain was observed in a study of shared clonotypes between healthy human individuals. Details on this clone: Its antigen is still unknown.

Per the original data handling: Filtering of immunoSEQ junctional sequences could not match full-length read filtering. Data came from immunoSEQ multiplex PCR; TCRdb stores just in-frame clones and leaves some out. V, J and clone size were drawn from that table, and D and trimming were deduced from the DNA. The profile shows roughly 2 million clones, 85% to 95% of them singletons. Trimming took 6 bases from V and 7 from J, leaving 18 bases between them. From germline, CDR1 is SGHAT and CDR2 FQNNGV. This CDR3 is 14 amino acids long. Notes on the study in general: In general, naive subsets displayed greater estimated richness than memory subsets did. The authors sampled blood alone, and tissue repertoires likely differ.

Sequencing was done on a sample of naive CD4+ T cells sorted from blood. This sample's subset: CD45RA+ positively selected. The chain is built from TRBV11-2 and TRBJ2-5, with D possibly being TRBD1 (6 bases). The sequence was obtained from a young man in good health. CDR3 loop: CASSYSLQGLTQYF. DNA for the CDR3: TGTGCCAGCAGTTACTCGCTACAGGGCTTGACCCAGTACTTC.